Below are 18 T cell receptor beta chains sequenced from a single sample in a study of cytomegalovirus exposure and HLA in healthy donors. Amplification used 60 Vbeta primers and 13 Jbeta primers. Clones were read by immunoSEQ multiplex PCR, and TCRdb kept only the in-frame ones, dropping some. The table shows 75,000 to 100,000 clones, with over 65% occurring only once. Sequenced input: PBMCs. Every receptor here comes from a male donor in good health and CMV-seronegative.

The chain recombines TRBV19 with TRBJ2-1; D not certain. CDR3 length: 16 residues. The germline CDR1 and CDR2 sequences are LNHDA and SQIVND (reference sequence). Trimming shortened V by 1 base and J by 4 bases, and 14 bases separated the two germline ends. The CDR3 DNA is TGTGCCAGTAGTATAGTACTGGAGAAAAATTACAATGAGCAGTTCTTC. Protein: CASSIVLEKNYNEQFF.

The V call is TRBV30, the J call TRBJ2-2, with TRBD1 matching 7 bases. CDR3 length: 13 amino acids. Unmatched junction bases numbered 4, after V lost 5 bases and J lost 4 bases. In germline, CDR1 is GTSNPN, CDR2 SVGIG (reference sequence). The CDR3 DNA follows: TGTGCCTGGGGGACAGATCGCACCGGGGAGCTGTTTTTT. Translated: CAWGTDRTGELFF.

This chain joins TRBV6-5 and TRBJ2-7; D gene unclear. Germline V gene lookup returns CDR1 MNHEY and CDR2 SVGAGI. Trimming left V 0 bases short and J 3 bases short, with 6 bases between. The CDR3 length is 13 residues. CDR3 nucleotide sequence: TGTGCCAGCAGTTACTCGGGCAACTACGAGCAGTACTTC. It encodes CASSYSGNYEQYF.

The chain uses TRBV28 and TRBJ1-1, with TRBD1 matching over 7 bases. The V segment lost 7 bases and the J segment 1 base; nucleotides outside the gene matches: 6. Germline V gene data show CDR1 as MDHEN and CDR2 as SYDVKM. The CDR3 has 14 residues. CDR3 region: CASTTGDRNTEAFF. CDR3 nucleotides: TGTGCCAGCACCACGGGGGACAGGAACACTGAAGCTTTCTTT.

This sequence joins TRBV5-1 and TRBJ1-5; weak D call: TRBD1 (5 bases). Germline CDR1 SGHRS, CDR2 YFSETQ. V lost 0 bases and J lost 8, with 21 bases in between. The CDR3 totals 17 residues. The DNA of the CDR3 is TGCGCCAGCAGCTTGGGCAGCCTCGGGGGGGGGAATGAGCCCCAGCATTTT. It encodes CASSLGSLGGGNEPQHF.

This clone turned up a few times. The genes are TRBV2 and TRBJ2-2, with D hard to call. The CDR3 is made up of 12 amino acids. Looked up from germline, CDR1 is SNHLY and CDR2 is FYNNEI. Trimming took 5 bases from V and 3 from J, leaving 4 bases between them. The DNA of the CDR3 is TGTGCCAGCAGTTCAGACACCGGGGAGCTGTTTTTT. The encoded protein is CASSSDTGELFF.

This clone showed up just once. The chain combines TRBV5-5 with TRBJ2-7; D perhaps matches TRBD2 (6 bases). The CDR3 has 11 amino acids. Trimming pared 2 bases from V and 13 bases from J, leaving 13 bases between. Per germline, CDR1 SGHKS and CDR2 YYEKEE (reference sequence). CDR3 coding DNA: TGTGCCAGCAGCTTTGGGTGGGAGGATTACTTC. This gives the protein CASSFGWEDYF.

V usage is TRBV4-2 and J usage is TRBJ2-7; 9 bases map to TRBD1. With V trimmed by 3 bases and J by 1 base, 4 bases remained unmatched. CDR1 is LGHNA, CDR2 YNFKEQ, per germline. The CDR3 spans 15 residues. The CDR3 DNA reads TGTGCCAGCAGCCAGGACAGGGGAAGTTCCTACGAGCAGTACTTC. Protein: CASSQDRGSSYEQYF.

The V call is TRBV29-1, the J call TRBJ2-1; 12 bases match TRBD2. V was pared by 8 bases and J by 13 bases, with 18 bases of the junction left unmatched. This CDR3 is 15 amino acids long. Germline V lookup: CDR1 SQVTM, CDR2 ANQGSEA. The CDR3 protein is CSPQSGSSGGGLQFF. The CDR3 region has the DNA TGCAGCCCACAAAGTGGCTCTAGCGGGGGGGGTCTTCAGTTCTTC.

The chain recombines TRBV9 with TRBJ2-5; the match to TRBD2 covers 8 bases. J was trimmed by 2 bases and V by 7 bases; bases with no gene match: 4. The germline V gene encodes CDR1 SGDLS and CDR2 YYNGEE. This CDR3 has 13 amino acids. CDR3 residues: CASQREPQETQYF. CDR3 coding DNA: TGTGCCAGCCAGCGGGAGCCTCAAGAGACCCAGTACTTC.

This chain uses TRBV5-1 with TRBJ2-3; unclear D gene. Germline V lookup: CDR1 SGHRS, CDR2 YFSETQ. CDR3 length: 12 amino acids. V was trimmed by 2 bases and J by 4 bases, leaving 5 bases between them. The CDR3 loop is CASSLASDTQYF. CDR3 sequence (DNA): TGCGCCAGCAGCTTAGCGTCAGATACGCAGTATTTT.

The CDR3 nucleotides read TGTGCCAGCAGCTTAGGGGACAGTACTAATCAGCCCCAGCATTTT. Translating it yields CASSLGDSTNQPQHF. J is TRBJ1-5 and V is TRBV7-8; 7 positions match TRBD1. The CDR3 has 15 residues. J gave up 4 bases and V 1 base, and 4 bases lay outside the gene matches. The germline CDR1 and CDR2 sequences are SGHVS and FQNEAQ.

V usage is TRBV7-9 and J usage is TRBJ1-1; D unclear. The CDR3 runs to 14 residues. The germline V gene has CDR1 SEHNR and CDR2 FQNEAQ (reference sequence). The V and J ends lost 4 bases and 5 bases respectively, with 14 bases between them. In DNA form, the CDR3 reads TGTGCCAGCAGCTCAGACTTCCCGGGGACTGAAGCTTTCTTT. Its translation: CASSSDFPGTEAFF. Complete variable domain (other parts from reference TRBV7-9 and TRBJ1-1): DTGVSQNPRHKITKRGQNVTFRCDPISEHNRLYWYRQTLGQGPEFLTYFQNEAQLEKSRLLSDRFSAERPKGSFSTLEIQRTEQGDSAMYLCASSSDFPGTEAFFGQGTRLTVV.

This chain links TRBV7-3 with TRBJ2-1; D is perhaps TRBD2 (5 bases). The germline gives CDR1 SGHTA, CDR2 FQGTGA. CDR3 size: 13 residues. Trimming shortened V by 4 bases and J by 10 bases, and 14 bases separated the two germline ends. The CDR3 here is CASSSGGSGEQFF. The DNA for the CDR3 is TGTGCCAGCAGCTCGGGCGGGTCCGGGGAGCAGTTCTTC.

The chain employs TRBV30 and TRBJ2-1; perhaps TRBD2 as D (6 bases). V shed 1 base and J shed 4 bases, with 8 bases lying between them. CDR1 is GTSNPN, CDR2 SVGIG, per germline (reference sequence). There are 13 residues in the CDR3. The CDR3 DNA reads as TGTGCCTGGAGTGACGGGGGATACAATGAGCAGTTCTTC. It is translated as CAWSDGGYNEQFF.

The table lists this clone with a count of one. The chain joins TRBV7-3 to TRBJ1-1; D not resolved. CDR3 length: 14 amino acids. Germline loops: CDR1 SGHTA, CDR2 FQGTGA. Trimming cost V 2 bases and J 6 bases, with 13 bases left between them. CDR3 sequence: CASSLSGLEAEAFF. The CDR3 DNA is TGTGCCAGCAGCTTATCGGGTTTGGAAGCTGAAGCTTTCTTT.

The chain combines TRBV13 with TRBJ2-7; 7 positions match TRBD2. CDR1 and CDR2 from the germline V gene are PRHDT and FYEKMQ (reference sequence). The CDR3 has 14 amino acids. J gave up 5 bases and V 5 bases, and 9 bases lay outside the gene matches. The CDR3 here is CASSPPTSLDEQYF. DNA for the CDR3: TGTGCCAGCAGCCCACCGACTAGCCTCGACGAGCAGTACTTC.

This chain uses TRBV9 with TRBJ2-1; D ambiguous. The CDR3 covers 14 residues. CDR1 SGDLS and CDR2 YYNGEE come from the germline V gene. The V and J ends lost 0 bases and 2 bases respectively, with 6 bases between them. CDR3 in DNA: TGTGCCAGCAGCGTAGGTTTAGCCTACAATGAGCAGTTCTTC. Translating gives CASSVGLAYNEQFF.